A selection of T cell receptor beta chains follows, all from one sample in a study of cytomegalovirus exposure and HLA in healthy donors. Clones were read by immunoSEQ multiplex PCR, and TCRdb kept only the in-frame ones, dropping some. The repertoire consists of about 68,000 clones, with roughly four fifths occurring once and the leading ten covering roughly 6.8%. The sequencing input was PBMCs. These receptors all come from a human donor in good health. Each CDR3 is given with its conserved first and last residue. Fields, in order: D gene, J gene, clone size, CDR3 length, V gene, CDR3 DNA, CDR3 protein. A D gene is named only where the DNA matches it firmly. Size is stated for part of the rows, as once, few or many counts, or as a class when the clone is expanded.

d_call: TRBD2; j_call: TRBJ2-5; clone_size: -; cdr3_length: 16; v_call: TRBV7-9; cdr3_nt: TGTGCCAGCAGCTTGGGGCTAGCGGGGGGTCGGGAGACCCAGTACTTC; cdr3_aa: CASSLGLAGGRETQYF
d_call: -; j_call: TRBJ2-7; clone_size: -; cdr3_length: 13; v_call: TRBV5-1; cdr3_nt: TGCGCCAGCAGGGAGGGTGAAACCTACGAGCAGTACTTC; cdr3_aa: CASREGETYEQYF
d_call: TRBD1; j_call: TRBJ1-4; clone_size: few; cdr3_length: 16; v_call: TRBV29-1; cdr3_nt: TGCAGCGTTGCTACCCCTCGTGGGACAGGAGAAAAAAAACTGTTTTTT; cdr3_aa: CSVATPRGTGEKKLFF
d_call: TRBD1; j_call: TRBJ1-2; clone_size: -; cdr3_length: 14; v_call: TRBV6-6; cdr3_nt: TGTGCCAGCAGTTACGGACAGGGTCTCTATGGCTACACCTTC; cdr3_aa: CASSYGQGLYGYTF
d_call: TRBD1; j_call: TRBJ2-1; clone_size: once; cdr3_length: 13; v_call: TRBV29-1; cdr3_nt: TGCAGCGTTCTGAGGGGGCCCCCAAATGAGCAGTTCTTC; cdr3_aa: CSVLRGPPNEQFF
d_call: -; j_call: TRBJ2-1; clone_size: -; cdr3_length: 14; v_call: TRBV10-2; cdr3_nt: TGCGCCAGCAGTGATATACAGGTAAACAATGAGCAGTTCTTC; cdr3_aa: CASSDIQVNNEQFF
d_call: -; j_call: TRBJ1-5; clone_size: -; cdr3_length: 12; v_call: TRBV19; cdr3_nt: TGTGCCAGTAGTATAAAGAGGCAGCCCCAGCATTTT; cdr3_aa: CASSIKRQPQHF
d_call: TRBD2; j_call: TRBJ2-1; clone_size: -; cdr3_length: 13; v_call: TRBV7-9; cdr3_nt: TGTGCCAGCAGCCCAGTCGGACTAGCGGAGCAGTTCTTC; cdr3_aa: CASSPVGLAEQFF
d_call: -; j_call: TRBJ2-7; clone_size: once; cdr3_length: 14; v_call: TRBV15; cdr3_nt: TGTGCCACCAGCAGAGTAGGGAGCTCCTACGAGCAGTACTTC; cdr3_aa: CATSRVGSSYEQYF
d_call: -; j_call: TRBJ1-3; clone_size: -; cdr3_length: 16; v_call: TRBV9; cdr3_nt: TGTGCCAGCAGCGGAACGCCACAGGGCCCTGGAAACACCATATATTTT; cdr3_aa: CASSGTPQGPGNTIYF
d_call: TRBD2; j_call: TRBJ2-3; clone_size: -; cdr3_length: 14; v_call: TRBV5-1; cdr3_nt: TGCGCCAGCAGCTTGGCAGCGGGGGGGCCTACGCAGTATTTT; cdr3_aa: CASSLAAGGPTQYF
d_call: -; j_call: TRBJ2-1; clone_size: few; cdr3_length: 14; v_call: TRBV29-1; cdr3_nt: TGCAGCGTTGAAGGGGCGGGGAGCCTTTGGGGGCAGTTCTTC; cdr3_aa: CSVEGAGSLWGQFF
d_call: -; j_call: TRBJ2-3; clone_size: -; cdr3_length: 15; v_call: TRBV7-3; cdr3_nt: TGTGCCAGCAGCTTAGTAGCTAGCGCGTCAGATACGCAGTATTTT; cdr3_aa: CASSLVASASDTQYF
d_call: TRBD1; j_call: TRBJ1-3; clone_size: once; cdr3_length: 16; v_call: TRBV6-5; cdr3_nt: TGTGCCAGCAGTTACAGGACAGGGGGATCTGGAAACACCATATATTTT; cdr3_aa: CASSYRTGGSGNTIYF
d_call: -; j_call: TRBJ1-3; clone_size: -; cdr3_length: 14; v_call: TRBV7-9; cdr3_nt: TGTGCCAGCAGCTTCGGGGTCTTATTGGACACCATATATTTT; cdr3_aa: CASSFGVLLDTIYF
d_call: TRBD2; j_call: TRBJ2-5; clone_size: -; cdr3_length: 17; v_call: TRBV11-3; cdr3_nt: TGTGCCAGCAGCCCGGGTGGTAGCGGGGGTCGAGGGGAGACCCAGTACTTC; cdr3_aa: CASSPGGSGGRGETQYF
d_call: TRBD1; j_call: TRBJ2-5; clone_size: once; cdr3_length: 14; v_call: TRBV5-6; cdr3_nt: TGTGCCAGCAGCTCCGGGACAGGGTGGCGTTCCCAGTACTTC; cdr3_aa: CASSSGTGWRSQYF
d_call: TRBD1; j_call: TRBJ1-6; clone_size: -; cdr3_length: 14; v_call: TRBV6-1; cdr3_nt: TGTGCCAGCACCAAAACAGGGGGCGGGTCACCCCTCCACTTT; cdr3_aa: CASTKTGGGSPLHF
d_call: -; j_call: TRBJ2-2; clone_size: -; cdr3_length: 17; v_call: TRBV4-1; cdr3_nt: TGCGCCAGCAGCCCCCAACCTTCCGGGGGTGCCACCGGGGAGCTGTTTTTT; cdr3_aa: CASSPQPSGGATGELFF
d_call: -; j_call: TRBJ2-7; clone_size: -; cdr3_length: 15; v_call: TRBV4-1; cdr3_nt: TGCGCCAGCAGTACCGGGTCGGGGATTTCCGCCGAGCAGTACTTC; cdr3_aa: CASSTGSGISAEQYF
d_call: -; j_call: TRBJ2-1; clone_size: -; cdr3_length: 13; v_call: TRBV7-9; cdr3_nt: TGTGCCAGCAGCCCAGGACAGTACAATGAGCAGTTCTTC; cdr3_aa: CASSPGQYNEQFF
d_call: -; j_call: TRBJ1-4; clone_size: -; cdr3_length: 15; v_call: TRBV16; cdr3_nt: TGTGCCAGCAGCCCCTACCTTGCAACTAATGAAAAACTGTTTTTT; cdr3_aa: CASSPYLATNEKLFF
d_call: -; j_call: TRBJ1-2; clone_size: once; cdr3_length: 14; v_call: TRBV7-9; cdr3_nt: TGTGCCAGCAGCTTAGATGGAGCAGGGCTTGGCTACACCTTC; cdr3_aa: CASSLDGAGLGYTF
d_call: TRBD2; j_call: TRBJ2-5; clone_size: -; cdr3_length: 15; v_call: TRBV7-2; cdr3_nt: TGTGCCAGCAGCTTAGTCAGCCGCGGGGGAGAGACCCAGTACTTC; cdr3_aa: CASSLVSRGGETQYF
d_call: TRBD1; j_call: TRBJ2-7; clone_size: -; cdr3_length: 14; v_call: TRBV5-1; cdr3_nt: TGCGCCAGCACTAAGGGGGCGAGAGGTTACGAGCAGTACTTC; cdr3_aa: CASTKGARGYEQYF
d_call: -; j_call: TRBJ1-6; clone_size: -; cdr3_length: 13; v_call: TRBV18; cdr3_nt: TGTGCCAGCTCGCCAGGGCAGTATTCACCCCTCCACTTT; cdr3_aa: CASSPGQYSPLHF
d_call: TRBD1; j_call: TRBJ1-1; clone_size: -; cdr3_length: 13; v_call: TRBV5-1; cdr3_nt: TGCGCCAGCAGCGTGACAGGGGGGACTGAAGCTTTCTTT; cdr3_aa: CASSVTGGTEAFF
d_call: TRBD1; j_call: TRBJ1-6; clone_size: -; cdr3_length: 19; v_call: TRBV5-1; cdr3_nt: TGCGCCAGCAGCCCCTTCTCCGCCGGGACAGGGGGCGTGAATTCACCCCTCCACTTT; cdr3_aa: CASSPFSAGTGGVNSPLHF
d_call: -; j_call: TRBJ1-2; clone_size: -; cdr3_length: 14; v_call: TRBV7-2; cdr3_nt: TGTGCCAGCAGCTTAGGGCTTCAGGGGTATGGCTACACCTTC; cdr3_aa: CASSLGLQGYGYTF
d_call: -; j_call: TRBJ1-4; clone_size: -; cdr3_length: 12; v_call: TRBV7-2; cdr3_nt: TGTGCCAGCAGCTTAGATAGGGGTAAACTGTTTTTT; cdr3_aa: CASSLDRGKLFF
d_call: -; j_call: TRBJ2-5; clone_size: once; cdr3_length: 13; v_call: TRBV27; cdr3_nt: TGTGCCAGCAGTCCGAGTACGGGGGAGACCCAGTACTTC; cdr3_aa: CASSPSTGETQYF
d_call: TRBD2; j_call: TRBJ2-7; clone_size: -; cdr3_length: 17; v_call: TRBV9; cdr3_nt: TGTGCCAGCAGCGCAAGCAGGAGTGGGGGGGACCAATACGAGCAGTACTTC; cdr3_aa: CASSASRSGGDQYEQYF
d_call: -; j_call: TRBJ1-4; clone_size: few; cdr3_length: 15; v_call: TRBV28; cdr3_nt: TGTGCCAGCAGTTCAGGACAGCGAGGAAATGAAAAACTGTTTTTT; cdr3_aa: CASSSGQRGNEKLFF